The 24 T cell receptor beta chains below all came from one sample that was sequenced in a study of post-analysis software for immune sequencing data. Notes on the study in general: Relative to controls, patients had about 5 TRBV segments at higher frequency, with TRBV5-6, TRBV5-1 and TRBV20-1 among these.

Antigen specificity for these receptors is unknown. The TCR beta cDNA libraries contained unique molecular identifiers. TCRdb reprocessed the PCR reads via MiXCR and lists one record per CDR3 protein. The sample has about 540,000 distinct CDR3 sequences; roughly 34% are singletons. Material: blood. Receptors were obtained from a girl aged 2-17 years with multiple sclerosis.

The table lists this clonotype with a few counts. The V call is TRBV9, the J call TRBJ2-1; weak D call: TRBD2 (6 bases). Per germline, CDR1 SGDLS and CDR2 YYNGEE. This CDR3 region has 15 residues. The V gene lost 3 bases and the J gene lost 6 bases, with 16 bases spanning the gap. CDR3 sequence: CASSAPRGLTNEQFF. DNA of the CDR3: TGTGCCAGCAGCGCCCCTCGGGGACTTACCAATGAGCAGTTCTTC.

This clonotype was observed once. Germline and junction disagree at one end, which may indicate a read error. The chain links TRBV6-5 to TRBJ2-3; possible D gene TRBD2, 6 bases. The CDR3 has 16 amino acids. From germline, CDR1 is MNHEY and CDR2 SVGAGI. The CDR3 sequence is CASSYPAGIYGDMQYF. CDR3 bases: TGTGCCAGCAGTTACCCCGCGGGAATCTACGGGGATATGCAGTATTTT.

There are many counts of this clonotype. The rearrangement uses TRBV4-1 and TRBJ1-5, with 8 bases that match TRBD1. The CDR3 consists of 16 residues. V trimming: 2 bases; J trimming: 4 bases; junction bases outside the gene matches: 7. The germline V gene has CDR1 MGHRA and CDR2 YSYEKL. CDR3 region: CASSQQGAGKNQPQHF. The CDR3 DNA sequence: TGCGCCAGCAGCCAACAGGGGGCAGGGAAAAATCAGCCCCAGCATTTT.

This sequence joins TRBV4-2 and TRBJ2-1, with D possibly matching TRBD1 (5 bases). Germline V gene lookup returns CDR1 LGHNA and CDR2 YNFKEQ. The CDR3 totals 16 residues. Trimming took off 0 bases at V and 8 bases at J, with 17 bases between the two ends. The CDR3 sequence is CASSQDGVQGGDEQFF. The CDR3 bases are TGTGCCAGCAGCCAAGATGGGGTTCAGGGTGGGGATGAGCAGTTCTTC.

This chain connects TRBV12-3 or TRBV12-4 to TRBJ1-1; tentative D call: TRBD1 (6 bases). The CDR3 has 13 amino acids. Trimming left V 6 bases short and J 2 bases short, with 10 bases between. The DNA of the CDR3 is TGTGCCAGCAGGGGGGCTAGAAACACTGAAGCTTTCTTT. Protein: CASRGARNTEAFF.

This clonotype was detected a few times. The chain's CDR3 is CSAEAGGPGTDTQYF. In DNA, the CDR3 is TGCAGTGCTGAAGCCGGGGGGCCCGGCACAGATACGCAGTATTTT. V is TRBV20-1 and J is TRBJ2-3; maybe TRBD2 (7 bases). V was shortened by 5 bases and J by 1 base, with 16 bases between the two germline ends. Germline V lookup: CDR1 DFQATT, CDR2 SNEGSKA (reference sequence). This CDR3 is built from 15 residues.

This clonotype was detected a few times. The chain couples TRBV7-9 to TRBJ2-3; no reliable D call. Per the germline V gene, CDR1 is SEHNR and CDR2 is FQNEAQ (reference sequence). Trimming cost V 2 bases and J 6 bases, with 12 bases left between them. The CDR3 is 14 residues long. CDR3 residues: CASSLPNPLDTQYF. The CDR3 DNA sequence: TGTGCCAGCAGCTTACCCAACCCTCTTGATACGCAGTATTTT.

This sequence joins TRBV15 and TRBJ1-5; a possible D gene is TRBD1 (6 bases). Deletions cut 4 bases from V and 1 base from J, with 20 bases between. Germline V gene sequence: CDR1 LNHNV, CDR2 YYDKDF (reference sequence). The CDR3 totals 18 residues. The DNA of the CDR3 is TGTGCCACCAGCATTGTACAAGGGGGGGACATGAGCAATCAGCCCCAGCATTTT. Its translation is CATSIVQGGDMSNQPQHF.

The gene calls are TRBV12-3 or TRBV12-4 and TRBJ2-7, with 10 bases lining up with TRBD1. The CDR3 sequence is 15 residues long. The ends lost 6 bases at V and 7 bases at J; junction bases unmatched: 12. CDR3: CASSPTPDRGREQYF. In DNA form, the CDR3 reads TGTGCCAGCAGCCCCACCCCAGACAGGGGGCGAGAGCAGTACTTC.

This chain uses TRBV7-9 with TRBJ1-1; TRBD1 is a possible D gene (5 bases). The V and J ends lost 5 bases and 1 base respectively, with 14 bases between them. Germline-derived CDR1 and CDR2 are SEHNR and FQNEAQ (reference sequence). The CDR3 runs to 15 residues. CDR3: CASSPPSDRNTEAFF. The CDR3 nucleotides are TGTGCCAGCAGCCCCCCCAGCGACAGGAACACTGAAGCTTTCTTT.

This clonotype has only a few counts. The chain joins TRBV27 to TRBJ1-1; D gene unclear. V dropped 0 bases and J dropped 7 bases, with 9 bases sitting between them. Germline lookup yields CDR1 MNHEY and CDR2 SMNVEV (reference sequence). The CDR3 contains 13 residues. The CDR3 protein is CASSLSPVFEAFF. DNA for the CDR3: TGTGCCAGCAGTTTATCGCCAGTTTTTGAAGCTTTCTTT.

CDR3 DNA sequence: TGCAGCGGCAGATTTTCCTATGGCTACACCTTC. It translates to CSGRFSYGYTF. This sequence joins TRBV29-1 and TRBJ1-2, with unresolved D. Germline values: CDR1 SQVTM, CDR2 ANQGSEA. V lost 7 bases to trimming and J lost 4 bases, with 10 bases between them. CDR3 length equals 11 residues.

This clonotype was detected a few times. The chain employs TRBV7-2 and TRBJ1-2, with unresolved D. Per the germline V gene, CDR1 is SGHTA and CDR2 is FQGNSA. Deletions cut 0 bases from V and 4 bases from J, with 12 bases between. The CDR3 is 15 amino acids. The DNA of the CDR3 is TGTGCCAGCAGCTTAGCGGCGGCCCCCGGCTATGGCTACACCTTC. It encodes CASSLAAAPGYGYTF.

Written as DNA, the CDR3 is TGTGCCAGCAGTTTTGACAGCGAAATCTATGGCTACACCTTC. Protein: CASSFDSEIYGYTF. V gene TRBV6-5 combines with J gene TRBJ1-2; D possibly corresponds to TRBD1 (5 bases). CDR1 and CDR2 (germline): MNHEY, SVGAGI. This CDR3 has 14 residues. Trimming shortened V by 4 bases and J by 4 bases, and 13 bases separated the two germline ends.

The chain recombines TRBV20-1 with TRBJ2-1; 9 bases fit TRBD2. Germline CDR1 reads DFQATT; CDR2 reads SNEGSKA (reference sequence). This CDR3 region has 15 residues. The trim removed 6 bases at V and 13 bases at J, leaving 19 bases unmatched. The CDR3, as DNA: TGCAGTGCGTTTCCCCTGCGGGGGGGGCAAGAGACCCAGTTCTTC. Encoded protein: CSAFPLRGGQETQFF.

This clonotype was observed a handful of times. The chain carries TRBV4-1 and TRBJ1-2; TRBD1 aligns across 9 bases. The CDR3 covers 15 residues. J gave up 8 bases and V 2 bases, and 9 bases lay outside the gene matches. Germline assignment: CDR1 MGHRA and CDR2 YSYEKL. The CDR3 region has the DNA TGCGCCAGCAGCCAACCGGGACAGGGACTGGGCGGCTACACCTTC. This gives the protein CASSQPGQGLGGYTF.

This sequence joins TRBV20-1 and TRBJ2-5; D remains ambiguous. Looked up from germline, CDR1 is DFQATT and CDR2 is SNEGSKA (reference sequence). With 6 bases removed from V and 5 bases from J, the gap between germline ends came to 10 bases. The CDR3 has 11 amino acids. The CDR3 region has the DNA TGCAGTGCCCATAGGATGGAGACCCAGTACTTC. It translates to CSAHRMETQYF.

V usage is TRBV5-5 and J usage is TRBJ2-1; 7 nucleotides align to TRBD1. This CDR3 comprises 15 residues. Germline assignment: CDR1 SGHKS and CDR2 YYEKEE (reference sequence). V trimming: 4 bases; J trimming: 0 bases; junction bases outside the gene matches: 4. The CDR3 here is CASSRQGVSYNEQFF. The CDR3 DNA is TGTGCCAGCAGCCGACAGGGAGTCTCCTACAATGAGCAGTTCTTC.

The sample holds a few counts of this clonotype. This chain joins TRBV3-1 and TRBJ2-7, with D perhaps matching TRBD1 (6 bases). In germline, CDR1 is LGHDT, CDR2 YNNKEL (reference sequence). Trimming shortened V by 4 bases and J by 3 bases, and 10 bases separated the two germline ends. The CDR3 has 13 amino acids. CDR3 DNA: TGTGCCAGCAGCCGAACGGACAGCTACGAGCAGTACTTC. Protein: CASSRTDSYEQYF.

There are a few counts of this clonotype. V usage is TRBV27 and J usage is TRBJ2-6; possible D gene TRBD2, 5 bases. The CDR3 extends over 16 amino acids. Germline V CDR1 and CDR2: MNHEY, SMNVEV (reference sequence). V lost 5 bases and J lost 0, with 11 bases in between. The CDR3 loop reads CASSVGLISGANVLTF. Here the CDR3 DNA reads TGTGCCAGCAGTGTCGGACTGATCTCTGGGGCCAACGTCCTGACTTTC.

This clonotype was recorded a few times. V and J are TRBV14 and TRBJ2-7; D might be TRBD1 or TRBD2, each matching 5 bases. CDR1 SGHDN and CDR2 FVKESK come from the germline V gene. The CDR3 sequence is 16 residues long. Trimming shortened V by 2 bases and J by 6 bases, and 20 bases separated the two germline ends. CDR3 residues: CASSQLPGPTLSEQYF. DNA of the CDR3: TGTGCCAGCAGCCAATTACCGGGACCAACCCTCTCCGAGCAGTACTTC.

This clonotype came up many times. The J gene is TRBJ2-3, the V gene TRBV7-2, with D perhaps matching TRBD2 (6 bases). Germline V gene lookup returns CDR1 SGHTA and CDR2 FQGNSA. V was clipped by 4 bases and J by 6 bases, with 8 bases between them. The CDR3 sequence is 12 residues long. CDR3 amino acids: CASSSRGDTQYF. CDR3 DNA sequence: TGTGCCAGCAGCTCCCGGGGGGATACGCAGTATTTT.

Written as DNA, the CDR3 is TGTGCCAGCAGGGGGGATACCTACGAGCAGTACTTC. Translating it yields CASRGDTYEQYF. The V call is TRBV2, the J call TRBJ2-7; D possibly matches TRBD1 or TRBD2 (5 bases each). From germline, CDR1 is SNHLY and CDR2 FYNNEI. The CDR3 covers 12 residues. V was trimmed by 6 bases and J by 2 bases, leaving 8 bases between them.

The chain links TRBV20-1 to TRBJ2-5; perhaps TRBD2 as D (6 bases). The V gene lost 2 bases and the J gene lost 7 bases, with 14 bases spanning the gap. Germline CDR1 is DFQATT and CDR2 is SNEGSKA (reference sequence). The CDR3 covers 13 residues. The CDR3 bases are TGCAGTGCTAGAAGGCAGGGAGGAGGGACCCAGTACTTC. Amino acid sequence: CSARRQGGGTQYF.